This T cell receptor (beta chain) was retrieved from a study of shared clonotypes between healthy human individuals. Turning to this clone: No antigen is known for it. The same CDR3 also results from other DNA sequences found in this sample.

Here immunoSEQ multiplex PCR was the method, and the copy in TCRdb shows in-frame clones only, minus some. Here the sample spans millions of clones, approximately 94% being singletons. It was CD45RO-negative cells, positively selected for CCR7, that made up naive CD8 cells, with terminally differentiated effector memory CD45RA+ cells excluded. Study-level points and caveats: The naive CD4 repertoires of a handful of donors were compared, and approximately 5.3% of clonotypes were shared. Non-shared clonotypes showed lower generation probabilities than clonotypes common to all four donors.

The germline CDR1 and CDR2 sequences are MNHEY and SVGAGI. Between the trimmed V and J ends, which lost 5 bases and 7 bases, there was a span of 9 bases. The CDR3 length is 12 residues. This chain uses TRBV6-5 with TRBJ2-1; D gene unclear. This clonotype originated in a man younger than 35 in good health. What was sequenced was naive CD8+ T cells sorted from blood. The CDR3 protein is CASSPLGNEQFF. The DNA of the CDR3 is TGTGCCAGCAGTCCCTTGGGGAATGAGCAGTTCTTC.